This T cell receptor (beta chain) was identified during a study of PD-L1 blockade in urothelial cancer. On the study more broadly: Atezolizumab was started by patients at some point between 2014 and 2015 at 1,200 mg intravenously every 3 weeks.

Study outcomes and limitations: Greater 3-week expansion of tumor-associated blood clones was recorded for durable-benefit patients.

The repertoire was sequenced with immunoSEQ multiplex PCR; TCRdb's copy has only in-frame clones and lacks some. The table shows around 40,000 clones, with 80% to 90% occurring only once. This clone showed up just once. Its antigen is unidentified. The CDR3 consists of 14 residues. The germline V gene encodes CDR1 SGHVS and CDR2 FNYEAQ. Deletions cut 5 bases from V and 2 bases from J, with 13 bases between. The receptor was derived from a man aged 55-75 years with urothelial cancer. Material: PBMCs, obtained around atezolizumab (anti-PD-L1) treatment. V usage is TRBV7-6 and J usage is TRBJ2-7; maybe TRBD1 (6 bases). The DNA of the CDR3 is TGTGCCAGCAGCCTCCCAGGGGTGACCTACGAGCAGTACTTC. It specifies CASSLPGVTYEQYF.